This T cell receptor (beta chain) stems from a study of T-cell reconstitution after alpha-beta-depleted transplantation in children. Study observations and caveats: T-cell counts and diversity at one year following transplant were attributed mainly to newly produced T cells. Some patients showed high day-60 TCRbeta diversity, which derived from surviving recipient T cells and thymic progenitors.

There are 13 residues in the CDR3. The germline gives CDR1 SQVTM, CDR2 ANQGSEA. Trimming pared 4 bases from V and 0 bases from J, leaving 10 bases between. Preparation of the TCRbeta library used unique molecular identifiers. TCRdb called the PCR reads again in MiXCR, with one record for every CDR3 protein. The sample includes around 700,000 distinct CDR3 sequences, roughly 13% of them seen just once. As concerns this clonotype: What it recognizes is unknown.

The source is a girl aged 2 to 10 with congenital amegakaryocytic thrombocytopenia, due to receive a stem cell transplant. This rearrangement joins TRBV29-1 to TRBJ2-7; D remains ambiguous. The input for sequencing was PBMCs, taken before TCRalphabeta/CD19-depleted stem cell transplant. The CDR3 sequence: CSVVAISSYEQYF. CDR3 DNA sequence: TGCAGCGTTGTGGCGATCAGCTCCTACGAGCAGTACTTC.